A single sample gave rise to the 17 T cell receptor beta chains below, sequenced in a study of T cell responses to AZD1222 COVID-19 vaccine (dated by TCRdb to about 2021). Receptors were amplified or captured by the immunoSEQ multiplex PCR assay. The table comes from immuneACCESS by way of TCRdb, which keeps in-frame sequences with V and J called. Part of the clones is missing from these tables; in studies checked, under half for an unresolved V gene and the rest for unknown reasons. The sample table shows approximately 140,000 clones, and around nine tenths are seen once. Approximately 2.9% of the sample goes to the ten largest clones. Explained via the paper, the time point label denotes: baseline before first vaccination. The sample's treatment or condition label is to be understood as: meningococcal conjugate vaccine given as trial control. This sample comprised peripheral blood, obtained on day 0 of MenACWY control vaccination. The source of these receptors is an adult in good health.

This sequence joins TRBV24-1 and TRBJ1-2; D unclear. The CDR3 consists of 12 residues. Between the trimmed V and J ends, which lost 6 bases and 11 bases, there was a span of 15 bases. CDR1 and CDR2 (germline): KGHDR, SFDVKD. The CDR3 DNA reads TGTGCCACCAGTCGGACGGGAGGTAGTTACACCTTC. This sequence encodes CATSRTGGSYTF.

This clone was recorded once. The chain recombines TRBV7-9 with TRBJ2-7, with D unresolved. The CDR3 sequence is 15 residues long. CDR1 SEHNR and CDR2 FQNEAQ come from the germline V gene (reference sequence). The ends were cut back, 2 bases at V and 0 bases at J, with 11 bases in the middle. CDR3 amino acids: CASSLSARSSYEQYF. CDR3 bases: TGTGCCAGCAGCTTAAGCGCCAGGAGCTCCTACGAGCAGTACTTC.

CDR3 nucleotides: TGCGCCAGCAGCCAAACCGGGACACCTTTTGGCTACGAGCAGTACTTC. Translating it yields CASSQTGTPFGYEQYF. The rearrangement uses TRBV4-1 and TRBJ2-7; D possibly corresponds to TRBD1 (6 bases). V dropped 2 bases and J dropped 3 bases, with 17 bases sitting between them. The CDR3 runs 16 residues. Germline CDR1 and CDR2: MGHRA and YSYEKL.

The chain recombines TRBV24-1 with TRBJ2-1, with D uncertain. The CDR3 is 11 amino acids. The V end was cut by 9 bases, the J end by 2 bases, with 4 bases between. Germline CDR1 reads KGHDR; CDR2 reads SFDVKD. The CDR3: CATAAYNEQFF. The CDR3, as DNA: TGTGCCACCGCAGCCTACAATGAGCAGTTCTTC.

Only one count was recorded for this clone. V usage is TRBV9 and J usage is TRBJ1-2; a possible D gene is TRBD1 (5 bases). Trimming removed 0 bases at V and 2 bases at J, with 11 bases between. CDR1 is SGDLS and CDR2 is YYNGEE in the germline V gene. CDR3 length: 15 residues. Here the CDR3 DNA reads TGTGCCAGCAGCGTAGGTGAAGGGACCAACTATGGCTACACCTTC. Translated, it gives CASSVGEGTNYGYTF.

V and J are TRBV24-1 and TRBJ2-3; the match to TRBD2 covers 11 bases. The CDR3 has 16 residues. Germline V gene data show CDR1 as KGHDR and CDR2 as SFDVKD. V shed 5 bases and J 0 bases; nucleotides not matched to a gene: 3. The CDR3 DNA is TGTGCCACCAGTGTAACTAGCGGGAGTAGCACAGATACGCAGTATTTT. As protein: CATSVTSGSSTDTQYF.

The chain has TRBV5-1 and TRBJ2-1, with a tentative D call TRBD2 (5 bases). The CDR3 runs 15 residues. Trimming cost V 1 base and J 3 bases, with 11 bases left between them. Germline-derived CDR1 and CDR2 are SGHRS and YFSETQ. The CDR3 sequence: CASSLRGGHYNEQFF. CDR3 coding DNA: TGCGCCAGCAGCTTGAGAGGCGGGCACTACAATGAGCAGTTCTTC.

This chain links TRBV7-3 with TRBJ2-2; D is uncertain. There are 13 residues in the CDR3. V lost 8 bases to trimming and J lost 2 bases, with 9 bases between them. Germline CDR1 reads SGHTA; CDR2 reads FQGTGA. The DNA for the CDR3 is TGTGCCAGCGCCAGCGCCAACACCGGGGAGCTGTTTTTT. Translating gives CASASANTGELFF. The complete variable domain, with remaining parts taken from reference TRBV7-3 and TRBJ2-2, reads GAGVSQTPSNKVTEKGKYVELRCDPISGHTALYWYRQSLGQGPEFLIYFQGTGAADDSGLPNDRFFAVRPEGSVSTLKIQRTERGDSAVYLCASASANTGELFFGEGSRLTVL.

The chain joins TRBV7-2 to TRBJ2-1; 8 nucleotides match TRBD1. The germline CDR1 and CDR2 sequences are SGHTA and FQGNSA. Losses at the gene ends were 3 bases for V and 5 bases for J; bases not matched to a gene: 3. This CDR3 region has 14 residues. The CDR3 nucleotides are TGTGCCAGCAGCTTTCCGACAGGGGACAATGAGCAGTTCTTC. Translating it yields CASSFPTGDNEQFF.

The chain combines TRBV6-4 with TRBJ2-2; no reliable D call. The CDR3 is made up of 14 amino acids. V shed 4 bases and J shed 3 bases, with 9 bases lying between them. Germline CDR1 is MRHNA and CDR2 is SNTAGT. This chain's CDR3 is CASSADLYTGELFF. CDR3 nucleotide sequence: TGTGCCAGCAGTGCTGACCTCTACACCGGGGAGCTGTTTTTT.

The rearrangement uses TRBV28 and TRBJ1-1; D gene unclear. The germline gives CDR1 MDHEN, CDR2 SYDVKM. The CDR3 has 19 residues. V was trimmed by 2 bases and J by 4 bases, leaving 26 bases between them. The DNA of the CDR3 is TGTGCCAGCAGTTTACTCCTCTCCCTTGATGGGTCAAGAGGCACTGAAGCTTTCTTT. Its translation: CASSLLLSLDGSRGTEAFF.

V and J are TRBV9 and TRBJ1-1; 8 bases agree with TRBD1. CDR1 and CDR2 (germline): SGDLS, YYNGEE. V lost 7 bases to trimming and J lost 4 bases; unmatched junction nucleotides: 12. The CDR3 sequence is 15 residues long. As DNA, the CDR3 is TGTGCCAGCGCAACAGGGGGTAGTGTGGGCACTGAAGCTTTCTTT. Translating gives CASATGGSVGTEAFF.

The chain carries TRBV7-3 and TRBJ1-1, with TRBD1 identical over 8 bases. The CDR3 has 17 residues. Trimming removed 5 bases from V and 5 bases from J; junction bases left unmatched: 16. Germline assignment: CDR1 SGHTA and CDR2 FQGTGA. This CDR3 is CASSGPGTGSVGTEAFF. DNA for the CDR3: TGTGCCAGCAGCGGGCCCGGGACAGGATCGGTCGGAACTGAAGCTTTCTTT.

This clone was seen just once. The DNA for the CDR3 is TGCGCCAGCAGCCAAGGAGGCCTCACAGGTTTTAATTCACCCCTCCACTTT. Encoded protein: CASSQGGLTGFNSPLHF. This chain connects TRBV4-1 to TRBJ1-6, with D possibly matching TRBD1 (5 bases). Looked up from germline, CDR1 is MGHRA and CDR2 is YSYEKL. The CDR3 is 17 amino acids. With 1 base removed from V and 6 bases from J, the gap between germline ends came to 16 bases.

This chain's CDR3 is CASESARTGIYNEQFF. CDR3 coding DNA: TGTGCCAGTGAAAGTGCGAGGACAGGAATATACAATGAGCAGTTCTTC. The V gene is TRBV19, the J gene TRBJ2-1; 7 bases agree with TRBD1. The CDR3 extends over 16 amino acids. Germline CDR1 is LNHDA and CDR2 is SQIVND (reference sequence). V dropped 8 bases and J dropped 4; count of bases not matched to a gene: 14.

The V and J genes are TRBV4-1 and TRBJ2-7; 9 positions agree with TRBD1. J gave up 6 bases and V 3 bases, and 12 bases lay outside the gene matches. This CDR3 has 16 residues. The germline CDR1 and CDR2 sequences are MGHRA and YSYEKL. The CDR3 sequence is CASSQLPGQGTGEQYF. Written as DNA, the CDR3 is TGCGCCAGCAGCCAGCTCCCGGGACAGGGTACTGGCGAGCAGTACTTC.

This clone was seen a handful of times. The CDR3 DNA is TGTGCCAGCAGCTTAGCCCCAGGCCGTTACTCTGGGGCCAACGTCCTGACTTTC. Protein: CASSLAPGRYSGANVLTF. The V and J genes are TRBV7-2 and TRBJ2-6; D gene ambiguous. CDR3 length equals 18 residues. V lost 0 bases and J lost 0, with 12 bases in between. Looked up from germline, CDR1 is SGHTA and CDR2 is FQGNSA.